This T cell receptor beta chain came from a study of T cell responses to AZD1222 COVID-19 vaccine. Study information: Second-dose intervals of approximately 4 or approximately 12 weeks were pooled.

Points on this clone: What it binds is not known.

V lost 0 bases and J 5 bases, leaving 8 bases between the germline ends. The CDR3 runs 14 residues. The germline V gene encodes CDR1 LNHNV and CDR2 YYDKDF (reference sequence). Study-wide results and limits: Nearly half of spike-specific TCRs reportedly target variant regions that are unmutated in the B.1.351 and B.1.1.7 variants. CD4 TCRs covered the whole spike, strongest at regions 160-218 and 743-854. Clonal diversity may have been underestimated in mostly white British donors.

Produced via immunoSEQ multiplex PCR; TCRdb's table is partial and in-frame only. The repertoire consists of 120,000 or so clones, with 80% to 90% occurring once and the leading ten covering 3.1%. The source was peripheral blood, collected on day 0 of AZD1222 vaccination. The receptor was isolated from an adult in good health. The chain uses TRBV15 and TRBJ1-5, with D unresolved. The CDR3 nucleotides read TGTGCCACCAGCAGAGATTATGGGGATCAGCCCCAGCATTTT. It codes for CATSRDYGDQPQHF. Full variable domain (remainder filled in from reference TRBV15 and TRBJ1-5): DAMVIQNPRYQVTQFGKPVTLSCSQTLNHNVMYWYQQKSSQAPKLLFHYYDKDFNNEADTPDNFQSRRPNTSFCFLDIRSPGLGDTAMYLCATSRDYGDQPQHFGDGTRLSIL.